A single sample is the source of the 14 T cell receptor beta chains below, sequenced in a study of cytomegalovirus exposure and HLA in healthy donors. PCR amplification relied on 60 Vbeta primers (plus 13 Jbeta primers). Clones were sequenced by immunoSEQ multiplex PCR, and TCRdb holds only the in-frame ones, with some missing. The sample gives hundreds of thousands of clones, 77% of which show up once; roughly 2.5% is in the top ten. The sequenced sample consisted of PBMCs. The receptors derive from a woman aged 55-70 years in good health and CMV-seropositive.

Only a few counts were recorded for this clone. The V call is TRBV30, the J call TRBJ2-5, with 7 bases aligning to TRBD2. Per germline, CDR1 GTSNPN and CDR2 SVGIG (reference sequence). Germline trimming cut 2 bases from V and 8 bases from J; bases unmatched to any gene: 11. The CDR3 contains 14 residues. CDR3 in DNA: TGTGCCTGGAGTCCTTCCCCGGGACTACCTACCCAGTACTTC. Amino acids: CAWSPSPGLPTQYF.

The V call is TRBV5-4, the J call TRBJ2-1; the match to TRBD1 covers 10 bases. The CDR3 has 16 residues. The trim removed 5 bases at V and 2 bases at J, leaving 7 bases unmatched. Germline-derived CDR1 and CDR2 are SGHNT and YYREEE (reference sequence). This chain's CDR3 is CASRRGQGLAYNEQFF. The CDR3 nucleotides are TGTGCCAGCAGGAGGGGACAGGGGTTGGCCTACAATGAGCAGTTCTTC.

The rearrangement uses TRBV5-1 and TRBJ1-2, with 7 bases that match TRBD1. Germline lookup yields CDR1 SGHRS and CDR2 YFSETQ. The CDR3 has 13 amino acids. With 1 base clipped from V and 4 bases from J, the junction kept 1 base outside the gene matches. CDR3 in DNA: TGCGCCAGCAGCTTGCGGGACAGCTATGGCTACACCTTC. As protein: CASSLRDSYGYTF.

The chain employs TRBV29-1 and TRBJ2-3, with D uncertain. CDR1 and CDR2 from the germline V gene are SQVTM and ANQGSEA. V lost 4 bases and J 0 bases, leaving 5 bases between the germline ends. The CDR3 is made up of 12 amino acids. CDR3 residues: CSVGVSTDTQYF. DNA for the CDR3: TGCAGCGTTGGCGTCAGCACAGATACGCAGTATTTT.

V usage is TRBV7-2 and J usage is TRBJ2-7; the match to TRBD1 covers 8 bases. This CDR3 has 17 amino acids. Germline V lookup: CDR1 SGHTA, CDR2 FQGNSA. Unmatched junction bases numbered 10, after V lost 1 base and J lost 2 bases. The CDR3 is CASSLGLPDRVTYEQYF. The CDR3 nucleotides are TGTGCCAGCAGCTTAGGGTTGCCGGACAGGGTAACCTACGAGCAGTACTTC.

This chain uses TRBV28 with TRBJ2-2; 7 bases line up with TRBD2. CDR1 and CDR2 from the germline V gene are MDHEN and SYDVKM. The length of the CDR3 is 15 residues. The V segment lost 3 bases and the J segment 4 bases; nucleotides outside the gene matches: 5. For the CDR3, the DNA is TGTGCCAGCAGTTTTCCTGGGGGGGGCACCGGGGAGCTGTTTTTT. It translates to CASSFPGGGTGELFF.

The chain recombines TRBV6-5 with TRBJ2-1, with 8 positions matching TRBD2. The germline gives CDR1 MNHEY, CDR2 SVGAGI. The CDR3 covers 15 residues. The V segment lost 4 bases and the J segment 6 bases; nucleotides outside the gene matches: 8. The CDR3 loop is CASSSPGLVGNEQFF. Here the CDR3 DNA reads TGTGCCAGCAGTTCTCCGGGACTAGTGGGCAATGAGCAGTTCTTC.

In its sample, this clone was seen a few times. The J gene is TRBJ1-2, the V gene TRBV7-8; D uncertain. Trimming stripped 5 bases from V and 8 bases from J, with 12 bases between. The germline V gene has CDR1 SGHVS and CDR2 FQNEAQ. CDR3 length equals 12 residues. CDR3 in amino acids: CASSPFTAGYTF. The CDR3 DNA is TGTGCCAGCAGCCCCTTTACAGCCGGCTACACCTTC.

The rearrangement links TRBV5-1 to TRBJ1-2; tentatively, D is TRBD1 (6 bases). The V end lost 0 bases, the J end lost 1 base, and 7 bases lay between the germline ends. Germline V CDR1 and CDR2: SGHRS, YFSETQ. The CDR3 is made up of 14 amino acids. CDR3 sequence: CASSLAGDNYGYTF. CDR3 nucleotides: TGCGCCAGCAGCTTGGCAGGGGATAACTATGGCTACACCTTC.

This chain joins TRBV7-9 and TRBJ2-7, with D possibly being TRBD1 (5 bases). V lost 5 bases to trimming and J lost 6 bases, with 17 bases between them. The CDR3 totals 14 residues. CDR1 is SEHNR, CDR2 FQNEAQ, per germline (reference sequence). The CDR3 bases are TGTGCCAGCAGCCCACCAGGGCCCCTTTTCGAGCAGTACTTC. Its protein product is CASSPPGPLFEQYF.

The V and J genes are TRBV2 and TRBJ1-1; D perhaps matches TRBD1 (6 bases). This CDR3 has 14 amino acids. V was shortened by 4 bases and J by 1 base, with 10 bases between the two germline ends. Germline CDR1 SNHLY, CDR2 FYNNEI. In DNA, the CDR3 is TGTGCCAGCAGTGTTAACAGGGCGAACACTGAAGCTTTCTTT. It encodes CASSVNRANTEAFF.

V gene TRBV7-2 combines with J gene TRBJ2-7, with TRBD2 identical over 15 bases. The germline gives CDR1 SGHTA, CDR2 FQGNSA. V was clipped by 0 bases and J by 7 bases; unmatched bases: 13. This CDR3 is 19 amino acids long. CDR3 in amino acids: CASSLAGGLAGGTWGEQYF. CDR3 sequence (DNA): TGTGCCAGCAGCTTAGCTGGTGGACTAGCGGGGGGGACCTGGGGGGAGCAGTACTTC.

The chain links TRBV7-2 to TRBJ1-2; TRBD1 matches 9 bases. V was pared by 7 bases and J by 3 bases, with 6 bases of the junction left unmatched. The CDR3 is 14 amino acids. Looked up from germline, CDR1 is SGHTA and CDR2 is FQGNSA. The CDR3 sequence is CASITGGSHYGYTF. CDR3 coding DNA: TGTGCCAGCATCACAGGGGGCTCGCACTATGGCTACACCTTC.

The V call is TRBV7-9, the J call TRBJ2-1; D unclear. The V end was cut by 2 bases, the J end by 4 bases, with 3 bases between. The CDR3 runs 12 residues. From germline, CDR1 is SEHNR and CDR2 FQNEAQ (reference sequence). The CDR3 spells CASSLQYNEQFF. The DNA for the CDR3 is TGTGCCAGCAGCTTACAGTACAATGAGCAGTTCTTC.